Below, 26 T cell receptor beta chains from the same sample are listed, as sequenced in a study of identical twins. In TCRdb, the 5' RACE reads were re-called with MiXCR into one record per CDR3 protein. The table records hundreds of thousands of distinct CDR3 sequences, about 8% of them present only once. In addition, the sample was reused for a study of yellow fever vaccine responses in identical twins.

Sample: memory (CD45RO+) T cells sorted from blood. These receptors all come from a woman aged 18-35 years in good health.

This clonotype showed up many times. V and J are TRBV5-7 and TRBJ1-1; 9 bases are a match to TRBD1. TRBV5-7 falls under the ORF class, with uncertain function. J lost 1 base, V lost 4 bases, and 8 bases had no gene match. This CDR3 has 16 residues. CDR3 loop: CASSRGTGLGNTEAFF. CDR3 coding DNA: TGTGCCAGCAGCCGCGGGACAGGGCTAGGGAACACTGAAGCTTTCTTT.

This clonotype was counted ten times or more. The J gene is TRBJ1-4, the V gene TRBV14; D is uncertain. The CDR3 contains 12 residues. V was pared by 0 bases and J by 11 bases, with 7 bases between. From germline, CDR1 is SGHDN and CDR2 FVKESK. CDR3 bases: TGTGCCAGCAGCCAAGAAAGGGCTAAACTGTTTTTT. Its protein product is CASSQERAKLFF.

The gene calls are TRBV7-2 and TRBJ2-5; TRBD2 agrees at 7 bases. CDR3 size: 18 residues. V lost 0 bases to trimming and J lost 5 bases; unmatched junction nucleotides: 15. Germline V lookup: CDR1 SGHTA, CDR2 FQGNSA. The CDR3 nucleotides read TGTGCCAGCAGCTTAGCCGCGGGGGTTGGGACTGTTACGGAGACCCAGTACTTC. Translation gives CASSLAAGVGTVTETQYF.

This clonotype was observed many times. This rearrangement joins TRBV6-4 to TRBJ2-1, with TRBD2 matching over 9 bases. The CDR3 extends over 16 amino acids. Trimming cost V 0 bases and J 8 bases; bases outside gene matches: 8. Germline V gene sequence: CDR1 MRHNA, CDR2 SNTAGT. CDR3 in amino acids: CASSDSYSGSRDEQFF. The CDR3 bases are TGTGCCAGCAGTGACTCCTATAGCGGGAGTCGTGATGAGCAGTTCTTC.

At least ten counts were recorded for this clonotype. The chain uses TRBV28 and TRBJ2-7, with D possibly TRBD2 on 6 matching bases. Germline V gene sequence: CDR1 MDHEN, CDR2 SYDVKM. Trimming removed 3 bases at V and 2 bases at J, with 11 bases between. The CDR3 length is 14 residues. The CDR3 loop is CASSFHSGTYEQYF. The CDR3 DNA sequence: TGTGCCAGCAGTTTTCATAGCGGAACCTACGAGCAGTACTTC.

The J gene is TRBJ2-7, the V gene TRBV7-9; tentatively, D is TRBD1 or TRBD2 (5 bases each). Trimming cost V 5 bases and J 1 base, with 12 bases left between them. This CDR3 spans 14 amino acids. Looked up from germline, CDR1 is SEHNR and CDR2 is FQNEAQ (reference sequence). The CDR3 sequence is CASSRSGRSYEQYV. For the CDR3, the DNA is TGTGCCAGCAGCCGGTCGGGGCGTTCCTACGAGCAGTACGTC.

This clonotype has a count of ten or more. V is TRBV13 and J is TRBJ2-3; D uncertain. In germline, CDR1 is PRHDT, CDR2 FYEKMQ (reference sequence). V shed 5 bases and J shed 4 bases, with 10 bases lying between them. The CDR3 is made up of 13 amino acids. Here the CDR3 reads CASSLNWADTQYF. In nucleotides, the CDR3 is TGTGCCAGCAGCCTGAATTGGGCAGATACGCAGTATTTT.

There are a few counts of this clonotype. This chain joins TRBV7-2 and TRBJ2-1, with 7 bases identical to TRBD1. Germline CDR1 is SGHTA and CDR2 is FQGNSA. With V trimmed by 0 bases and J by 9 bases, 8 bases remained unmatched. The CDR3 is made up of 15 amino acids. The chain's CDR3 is CASSLAATGSGEQFF. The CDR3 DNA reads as TGTGCCAGCAGCTTAGCGGCGACAGGGTCGGGTGAGCAGTTCTTC.

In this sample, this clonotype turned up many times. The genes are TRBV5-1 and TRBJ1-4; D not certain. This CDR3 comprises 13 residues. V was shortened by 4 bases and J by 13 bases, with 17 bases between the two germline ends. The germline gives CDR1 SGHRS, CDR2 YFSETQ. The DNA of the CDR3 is TGCGCCAGCAGCGGAACCGGGAGCGGAGGACTGTTTTTT. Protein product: CASSGTGSGGLFF.

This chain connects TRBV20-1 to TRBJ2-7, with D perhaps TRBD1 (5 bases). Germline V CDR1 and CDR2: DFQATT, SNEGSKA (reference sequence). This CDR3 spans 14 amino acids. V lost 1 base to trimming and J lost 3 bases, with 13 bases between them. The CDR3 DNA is TGCAGTGCTAGAGCAGACAGTTCTGACTACGAGCAGTACTTC. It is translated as CSARADSSDYEQYF.

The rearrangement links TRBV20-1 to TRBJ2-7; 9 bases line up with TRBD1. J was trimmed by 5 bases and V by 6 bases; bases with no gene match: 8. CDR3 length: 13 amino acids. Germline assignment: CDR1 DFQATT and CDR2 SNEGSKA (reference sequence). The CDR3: CSASGQGGHEQYF. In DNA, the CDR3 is TGCAGTGCCTCGGGACAGGGAGGGCACGAGCAGTACTTC.

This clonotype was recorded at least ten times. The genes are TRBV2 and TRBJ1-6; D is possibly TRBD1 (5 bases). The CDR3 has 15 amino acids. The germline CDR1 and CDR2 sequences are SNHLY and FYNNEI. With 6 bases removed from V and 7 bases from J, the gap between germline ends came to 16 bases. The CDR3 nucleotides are TGTGCCAGCAGACAACGACAGTGGAACAATTCACCCCTCCACTTT. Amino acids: CASRQRQWNNSPLHF.

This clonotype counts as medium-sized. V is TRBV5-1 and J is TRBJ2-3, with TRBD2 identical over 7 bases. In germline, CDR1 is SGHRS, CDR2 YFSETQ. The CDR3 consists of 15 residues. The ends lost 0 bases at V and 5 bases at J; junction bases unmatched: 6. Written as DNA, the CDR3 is TGCGCCAGCAGCTTGGAAGGACTAGATTTAGATACGCAGTATTTT. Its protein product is CASSLEGLDLDTQYF.

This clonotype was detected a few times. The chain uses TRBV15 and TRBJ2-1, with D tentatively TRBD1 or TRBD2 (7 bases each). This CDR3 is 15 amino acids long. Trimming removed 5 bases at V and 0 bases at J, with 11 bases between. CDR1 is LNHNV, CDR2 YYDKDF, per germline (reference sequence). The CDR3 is CATSWEGASYNEQFF. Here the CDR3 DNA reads TGTGCCACCAGCTGGGAGGGGGCCTCCTACAATGAGCAGTTCTTC.

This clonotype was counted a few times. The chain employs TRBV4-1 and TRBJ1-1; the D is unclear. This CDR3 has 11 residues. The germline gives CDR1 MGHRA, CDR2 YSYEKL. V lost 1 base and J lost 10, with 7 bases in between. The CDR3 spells CASSQGGLAFF. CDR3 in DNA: TGCGCCAGCAGCCAAGGCGGTTTAGCTTTCTTT.

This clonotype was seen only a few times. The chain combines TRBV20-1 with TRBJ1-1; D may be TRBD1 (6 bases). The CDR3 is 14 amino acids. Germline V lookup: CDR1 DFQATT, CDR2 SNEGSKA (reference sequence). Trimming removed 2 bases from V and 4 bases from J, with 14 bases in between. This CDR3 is CSARRSTGSTEAFF. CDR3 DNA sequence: TGCAGTGCTAGACGATCGACAGGCTCCACTGAAGCTTTCTTT.

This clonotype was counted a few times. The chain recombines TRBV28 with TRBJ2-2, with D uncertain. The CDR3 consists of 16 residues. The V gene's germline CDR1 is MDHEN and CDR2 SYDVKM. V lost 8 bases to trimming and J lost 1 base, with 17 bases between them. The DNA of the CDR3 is TGTGCCAGCGGGGTGTCCCCTAGACTGAACACCGGGGAGCTGTTTTTT. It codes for CASGVSPRLNTGELFF.

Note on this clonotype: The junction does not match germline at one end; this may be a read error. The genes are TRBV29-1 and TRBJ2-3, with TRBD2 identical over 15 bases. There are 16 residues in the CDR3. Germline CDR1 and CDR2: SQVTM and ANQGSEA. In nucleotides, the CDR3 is TGCAACGTTGAAAGGACTAGCGGGGGGGCCCCAGATACGCAGTATTTT. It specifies CNVERTSGGAPDTQYF.

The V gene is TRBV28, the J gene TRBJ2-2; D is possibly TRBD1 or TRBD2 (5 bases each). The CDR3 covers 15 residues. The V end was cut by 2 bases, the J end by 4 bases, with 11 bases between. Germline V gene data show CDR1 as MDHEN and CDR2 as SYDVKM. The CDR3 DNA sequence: TGTGCCAGCAGTTTACGGGGCTTAAGCACCGGGGAGCTGTTTTTT. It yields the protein CASSLRGLSTGELFF.

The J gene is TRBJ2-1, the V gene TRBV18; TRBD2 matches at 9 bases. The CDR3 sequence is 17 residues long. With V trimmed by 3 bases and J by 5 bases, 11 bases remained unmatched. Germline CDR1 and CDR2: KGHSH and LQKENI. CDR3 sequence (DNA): TGTGCCAGCTCACCTACACTAGCGGGTTCTGTCCACAATGAGCAGTTCTTC. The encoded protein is CASSPTLAGSVHNEQFF.

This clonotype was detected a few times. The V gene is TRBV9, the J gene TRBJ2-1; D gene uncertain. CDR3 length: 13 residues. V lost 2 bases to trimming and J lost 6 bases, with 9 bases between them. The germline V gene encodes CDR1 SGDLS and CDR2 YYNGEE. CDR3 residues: CASSVDAVNEQFF. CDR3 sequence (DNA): TGTGCCAGCAGCGTCGACGCCGTCAATGAGCAGTTCTTC.

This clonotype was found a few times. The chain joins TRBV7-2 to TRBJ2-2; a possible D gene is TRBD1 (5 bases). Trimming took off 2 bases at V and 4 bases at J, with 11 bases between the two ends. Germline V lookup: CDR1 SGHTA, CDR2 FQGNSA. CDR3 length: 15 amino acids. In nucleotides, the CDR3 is TGTGCCAGCAGCTTAAAAAGGGGTGGCACCGGGGAGCTGTTTTTT. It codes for CASSLKRGGTGELFF.

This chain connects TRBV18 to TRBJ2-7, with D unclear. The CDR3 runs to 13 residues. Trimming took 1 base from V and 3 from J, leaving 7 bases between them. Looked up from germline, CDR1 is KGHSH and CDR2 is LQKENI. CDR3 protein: CASSPRAIYEQYF. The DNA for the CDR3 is TGTGCCAGCTCACCACGGGCAATCTACGAGCAGTACTTC.

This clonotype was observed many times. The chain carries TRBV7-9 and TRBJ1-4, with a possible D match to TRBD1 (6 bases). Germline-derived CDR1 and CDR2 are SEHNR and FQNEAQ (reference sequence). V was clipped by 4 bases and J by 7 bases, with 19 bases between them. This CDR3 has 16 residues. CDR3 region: CASSSGAGALGEKLFF. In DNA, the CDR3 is TGTGCCAGCAGCTCCGGGGCGGGGGCGCTTGGTGAAAAACTGTTTTTT. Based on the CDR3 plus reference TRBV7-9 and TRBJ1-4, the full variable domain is DTGVSQNPRHKITKRGQNVTFRCDPISEHNRLYWYRQTLGQGPEFLTYFQNEAQLEKSRLLSDRFSAERPKGSFSTLEIQRTEQGDSAMYLCASSSGAGALGEKLFFGSGTQLSVL.

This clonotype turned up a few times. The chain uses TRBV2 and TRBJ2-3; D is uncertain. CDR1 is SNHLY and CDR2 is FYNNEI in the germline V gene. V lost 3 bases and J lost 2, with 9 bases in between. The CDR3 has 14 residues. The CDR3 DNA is TGTGCCAGCAGTGATAGTCCGCTCACAGATACGCAGTATTTT. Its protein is CASSDSPLTDTQYF.

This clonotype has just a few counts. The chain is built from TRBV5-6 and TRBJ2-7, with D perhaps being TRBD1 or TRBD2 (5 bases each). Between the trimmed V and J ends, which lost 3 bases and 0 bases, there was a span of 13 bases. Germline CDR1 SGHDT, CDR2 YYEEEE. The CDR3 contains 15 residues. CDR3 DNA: TGTGCCAGCAGCTCGCTCGGGACCACCTCCTACGAGCAGTACTTC. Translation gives CASSSLGTTSYEQYF.